This T cell receptor (beta chain) comes out of a study of CD8 T cells in ankylosing spondylitis. Overall study results and limits: Disease-linked clones were found to be CD8+ and relatively rare in peripheral blood. Reactive arthritis synovial fluid and blood previously showed some of these motif variants. The study looked at matched synovial fluid samples from ankylosing spondylitis patients. Disease-linked clones were reported to be significantly enriched there. Characteristic of ankylosing spondylitis blood, it appeared, was a TCR beta motif comprising about eight highly homologous variants.

About this clonotype itself: Its matching antigen is unknown.

The CDR3 sequence is 13 residues long. CDR1 is SGHDT and CDR2 is YYEEEE in the germline V gene. V dropped 4 bases and J dropped 5 bases, with 9 bases sitting between them. Construction of TCR beta libraries was performed using quantitative 5'-RACE with molecular barcodes. TCRdb analysed the 5' RACE reads with MiXCR anew, one entry per CDR3 protein. The sample consists of 700,000 to 850,000 distinct CDR3 sequences, approximately 12% of them appearing once. The receptor was derived from a male donor with ankylosing spondylitis. The material sequenced was blood, either unsorted or a sorted T cell fraction (not recorded which). This rearrangement joins TRBV5-6 to TRBJ2-2; D remains ambiguous. The CDR3 protein is CASSRGRTGELFF. The CDR3 DNA follows: TGTGCCAGCAGCCGAGGCCGGACCGGGGAGCTGTTTTTT. The whole variable domain, remainder taken from reference TRBV5-6 and TRBJ2-2, is DAGVTQSPTHLIKTRGQQVTLRCSPKSGHDTVSWYQQALGQGPQFIFQYYEEEERQRGNFPDRFSGHQFPNYSSELNVNALLLGDSALYLCASSRGRTGELFFGEGSRLTVL.